The next 21 T cell receptor beta chains were all read from a single sample in a study of CD8 T cells in Susac syndrome. cDNA came from roughly 0.53 to 1 ug RNA primed by random hexamers. MiXCR, run by TCRdb on the immunoSEQ multiplex PCR reads, gives a single entry per CDR3 protein. There are about 140,000 distinct CDR3 sequences in the sample; 95% occur only once, and about 0.11% lies in the top ten. The specimen was CD4+ T cells from PBMCs. The receptors derive from a human donor with multiple sclerosis.

The rearrangement uses TRBV27 and TRBJ2-7; 7 positions agree with TRBD1. V trimming: 5 bases; J trimming: 2 bases; junction bases outside the gene matches: 9. CDR1 and CDR2 (germline): MNHEY, SMNVEV (reference sequence). The CDR3 runs 15 residues. The CDR3: CASSPITTGTYEQYF. CDR3 nucleotide sequence: TGTGCCAGCAGTCCAATCACGACAGGGACCTACGAGCAGTACTTC.

The V call is TRBV20-1, the J call TRBJ2-1, with 10 bases aligning to TRBD2. The germline CDR1 and CDR2 sequences are DFQATT and SNEGSKA (reference sequence). This CDR3 comprises 15 residues. With V trimmed by 4 bases and J by 4 bases, 7 bases remained unmatched. CDR3 sequence reads: CSATPVTSGYNEQFF. DNA for the CDR3: TGCAGTGCTACCCCGGTGACTAGCGGGTACAATGAGCAGTTCTTC.

The V and J genes are TRBV4-3 and TRBJ2-1, with unresolved D. V lost 1 base to trimming and J lost 6 bases, with 10 bases between them. The germline V gene has CDR1 LGHNA and CDR2 YSLEER. This CDR3 spans 14 amino acids. The DNA of the CDR3 is TGCGCCAGCAGCCAAGGTCCCTCTAGCAATGAGCAGTTCTTC. This codes for CASSQGPSSNEQFF.

The rearrangement links TRBV9 to TRBJ1-2; a weak D match, TRBD1 (5 bases). This CDR3 region has 15 residues. Germline-derived CDR1 and CDR2 are SGDLS and YYNGEE. V was trimmed by 4 bases and J by 0 bases, leaving 13 bases between them. The CDR3 is CASSQWGEANYGYTF. CDR3 sequence (DNA): TGTGCCAGCAGCCAATGGGGGGAAGCTAACTATGGCTACACCTTC.

The table lists this clonotype with a few counts. The V and J genes are TRBV12-3 or TRBV12-4 and TRBJ2-1; D possibly matches TRBD1 or TRBD2 (5 bases each). CDR3 length equals 15 residues. V was clipped by 3 bases and J by 0 bases, with 9 bases between them. The CDR3 loop is CASSLGTGSYNEQFF. CDR3 coding DNA: TGTGCCAGCAGTTTGGGGACGGGCTCCTACAATGAGCAGTTCTTC.

The CDR3 DNA reads TGCAGTGCCCTAGCGGGAGACCCGTTAGGGGAGCAGTACTTC. The encoded protein is CSALAGDPLGEQYF. The chain combines TRBV20-1 with TRBJ2-7; 10 bases fit TRBD2. The length of the CDR3 is 14 residues. Germline CDR1 DFQATT, CDR2 SNEGSKA (reference sequence). V was clipped by 6 bases and J by 7 bases; unmatched bases: 12.

The chain employs TRBV27 and TRBJ1-2; D is possibly TRBD1 (6 bases). The CDR3 spans 13 residues. The V end lost 4 bases, the J end lost 4 bases, and 10 bases lay between the germline ends. CDR1 and CDR2 from the germline V gene are MNHEY and SMNVEV (reference sequence). CDR3 sequence reads: CASSSTGSYGYTF. In nucleotides, the CDR3 is TGTGCCAGCAGTTCCACAGGGTCCTATGGCTACACCTTC.

The chain joins TRBV20-1 to TRBJ2-5; TRBD2 aligns across 7 bases. The germline CDR1 and CDR2 sequences are DFQATT and SNEGSKA (reference sequence). This CDR3 contains 15 residues. Losses at the gene ends were 0 bases for V and 5 bases for J; bases not matched to a gene: 9. CDR3 sequence reads: CSARDPTSVGETQYF. The CDR3 DNA follows: TGCAGTGCTAGAGATCCCACTAGCGTTGGCGAGACCCAGTACTTC.

The table lists this clonotype with a count of one. The rearrangement links TRBV28 to TRBJ1-2; a possible D gene is TRBD1 (6 bases). This CDR3 region has 12 residues. Germline V lookup: CDR1 MDHEN, CDR2 SYDVKM. Trimming removed 5 bases at V and 7 bases at J, with 11 bases between. This chain's CDR3 is CASSTGSLGYTF. The DNA of the CDR3 is TGTGCCAGCAGTACAGGGTCGCTTGGCTACACCTTC.

The chain has TRBV27 and TRBJ1-2; D unresolved. The CDR3 sequence is 15 residues long. V lost 7 bases to trimming and J lost 0 bases, with 15 bases between them. CDR1 MNHEY and CDR2 SMNVEV come from the germline V gene (reference sequence). The CDR3 sequence is CASTRTMGSNYGYTF. CDR3 coding DNA: TGTGCCAGCACTAGGACTATGGGATCTAACTATGGCTACACCTTC.

This chain joins TRBV28 and TRBJ1-5, with 9 bases aligning to TRBD1. CDR1 and CDR2 from the germline V gene are MDHEN and SYDVKM. V shed 11 bases, J shed 0 bases, and the junction held 20 bases outside the gene matches. CDR3 length: 19 residues. The CDR3 is CACRDRDHQNRNSNQPQHF. CDR3 nucleotides: TGTGCCTGCCGGGACAGGGACCATCAAAATCGTAATAGCAATCAGCCCCAGCATTTT.

This clonotype was seen just once. The chain employs TRBV29-1 and TRBJ1-5; the match to TRBD1 covers 8 bases. Per germline, CDR1 SQVTM and CDR2 ANQGSEA. The CDR3 is 13 amino acids. Trimming at V came to 6 bases and at J to 2 bases, leaving 3 bases not matched to a gene. The chain's CDR3 is CSVQTGGNQPQHF. CDR3 sequence (DNA): TGCAGCGTGCAGACAGGGGGCAATCAGCCCCAGCATTTT.

CDR3 coding DNA: TGTGCCAGTAGTACGGTCATTTCGGCGGGAGGTGAGCAGTTCTTC. It encodes CASSTVISAGGEQFF. This chain connects TRBV19 to TRBJ2-1; 8 bases map to TRBD2. Germline assignment: CDR1 LNHDA and CDR2 SQIVND (reference sequence). The CDR3 consists of 15 residues. Losses at the gene ends were 4 bases for V and 9 bases for J; bases not matched to a gene: 11. The full variable domain, its missing parts supplied by reference TRBV19 and TRBJ2-1, is DGGITQSPKYLFRKEGQNVTLSCEQNLNHDAMYWYRQDPGQGLRLIYYSQIVNDFQKGDIAEGYSVSREKKESFPLTVTSAQKNPTAFYLCASSTVISAGGEQFFGPGTRLTVL.

The V call is TRBV4-2, the J call TRBJ2-3; 14 nucleotides match TRBD2. This CDR3 is built from 18 residues. V gave up 4 bases and J gave up 0 bases; unmatched junction bases: 6. Germline V lookup: CDR1 LGHNA, CDR2 YNFKEQ. For the CDR3, the DNA is TGTGCCAGCAGCCTACGACTAGCGGGGGGGTCTAGCACAGATACGCAGTATTTT. Translated, it gives CASSLRLAGGSSTDTQYF.

This clonotype was seen only once. This CDR3 is CAWSRTGGTDTQYF. The CDR3 nucleotides read TGTGCCTGGAGCCGGACAGGAGGCACAGATACGCAGTATTTT. The chain links TRBV30 to TRBJ2-3; 7 nucleotides agree with TRBD1. Trimming removed 3 bases from V and 1 base from J; junction bases left unmatched: 4. Germline assignment: CDR1 GTSNPN and CDR2 SVGIG (reference sequence). This CDR3 region has 14 residues.

V gene TRBV29-1 combines with J gene TRBJ2-3; D ambiguous. The CDR3 contains 11 residues. Germline-derived CDR1 and CDR2 are SQVTM and ANQGSEA. The V end was cut by 6 bases, the J end by 4 bases, with 8 bases between. The CDR3 region has the DNA TGCAGCGTCCAACTGGCAGATACGCAGTATTTT. As protein: CSVQLADTQYF.

The chain couples TRBV20-1 to TRBJ2-3; D not certain. CDR1 is DFQATT and CDR2 is SNEGSKA in the germline V gene (reference sequence). V shed 8 bases and J shed 4 bases, with 13 bases lying between them. The CDR3 totals 12 residues. CDR3 in amino acids: CSSLGFADTQYF. The CDR3 nucleotides are TGCAGTTCCCTCGGGTTCGCAGATACGCAGTATTTT.

The V call is TRBV20-1, the J call TRBJ2-5, with TRBD1 matching over 9 bases. Germline lookup yields CDR1 DFQATT and CDR2 SNEGSKA (reference sequence). With 3 bases clipped from V and 3 bases from J, the junction kept 2 bases outside the gene matches. CDR3 length: 13 residues. The CDR3 region has the DNA TGCAGTGCTAGTAGGGACAGGGAAGAGACCCAGTACTTC. It encodes CSASRDREETQYF.

A few counts support this clonotype. The chain links TRBV27 to TRBJ2-3, with D unclear. CDR1 and CDR2 from the germline V gene are MNHEY and SMNVEV (reference sequence). This CDR3 region has 15 residues. Trimming took off 0 bases at V and 6 bases at J, with 13 bases between the two ends. The CDR3 nucleotides are TGTGCCAGCAGTTTATCGATTGGTGTGGAGGATACGCAGTATTTT. Protein: CASSLSIGVEDTQYF.

This CDR3 reads CASSTQRTGDTGELFF. The CDR3 nucleotides are TGTGCCAGTAGTACGCAAAGGACAGGGGACACCGGGGAGCTGTTTTTT. The V gene is TRBV19, the J gene TRBJ2-2; 9 bases agree with TRBD1. The germline V gene has CDR1 LNHDA and CDR2 SQIVND (reference sequence). V trimming: 4 bases; J trimming: 3 bases; junction bases outside the gene matches: 6. This CDR3 has 16 amino acids.

The CDR3 nucleotides read TGTGCCAGCAGCTTAGCACCCGGGGGGGGTAGAGATACGCAGTATTTT. Translating gives CASSLAPGGGRDTQYF. The V and J genes are TRBV7-3 and TRBJ2-3, with TRBD2 matching over 8 bases. Germline CDR1 SGHTA, CDR2 FQGTGA. Unmatched junction bases numbered 9, after V lost 2 bases and J lost 5 bases. The CDR3 totals 16 residues.